This T cell receptor beta chain stems from a study of T cell repertoires in cytomegalovirus infection. As for the study in general: Well-studied HLA-B-restricted CMV epitopes were used in the study alongside recently identified HLA-C-restricted ones. Public TCR beta signatures were indicative of both CMV infection and a matching HLA type. Study-wide points: What dominated the ex vivo response were HLA-C-restricted CMV-specific TCR beta clonotypes.

From the reads, TCRdb called clonotypes with MiXCR, one entry per CDR3 protein. The repertoire holds about 24,000 distinct CDR3 sequences, with about 23% as singletons. Trimming cost V 5 bases and J 3 bases; bases outside gene matches: 5. The germline V gene encodes CDR1 SGHTA and CDR2 FQGNSA. This CDR3 is built from 14 residues. This clonotype was detected many times. Its specificity is unknown. The receptor comes from a human donor in good health (CMV status not recorded). Some clones in this sample may be carry-over from other donors' samples. The material was CD8+ T cells from cultured PBMCs, obtained from culture after CMV antigen stimulation. J is TRBJ1-2 and V is TRBV7-2, with 8 bases that match TRBD1. The DNA of the CDR3 is TGTGCCAGCAGCCTCAGGGGGCATCACTATGGCTACACCTTC. Its translation is CASSLRGHHYGYTF.